This T cell receptor (beta chain) was found in a study of technical replicates of blood from several donors. The CDR3 covers 13 residues. CDR1 and CDR2 (germline): SNHLY, FYNNEI. The ends were cut back, 7 bases at V and 0 bases at J, with 9 bases in the middle. Some clones are missing from TCRdb's copy, which holds only in-frame ones; the method was immunoSEQ multiplex PCR. The table has roughly 93,000 clones, approximately 95% seen once; the top ten hold over 0.25%. The sequenced sample consisted of T cells isolated from PBMCs. The rearrangement links TRBV2 to TRBJ1-1; D gene unclear. The sequence was collected from a human donor in good health. CDR3 residues: CASKSQMNTEAFF. CDR3 sequence (DNA): TGTGCCAGCAAGTCTCAGATGAACACTGAAGCTTTCTTT.